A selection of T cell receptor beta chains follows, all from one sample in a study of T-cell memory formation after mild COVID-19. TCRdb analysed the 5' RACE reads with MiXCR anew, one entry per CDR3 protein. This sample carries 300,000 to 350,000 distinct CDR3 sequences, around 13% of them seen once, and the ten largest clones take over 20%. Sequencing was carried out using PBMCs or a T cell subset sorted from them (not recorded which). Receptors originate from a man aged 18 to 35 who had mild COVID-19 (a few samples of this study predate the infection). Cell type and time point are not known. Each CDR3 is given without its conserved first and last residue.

CDR3 protein: ASAFGAVQETQY
V gene: TRBV27

CDR3 protein: ASSPGGGTNTGELF
V gene: TRBV6-1

CDR3 protein: ASSLVASGETQY
V gene: TRBV7-9

CDR3 protein: ASSREGAGGTAQETQY
V gene: TRBV5-6

CDR3 protein: ASTHGSGGARETQY
V gene: TRBV12-3/TRBV12-4

CDR3 protein: ASSSDPIGEQY
V gene: TRBV7-9

CDR3 protein: ASSEAGGLKAF
V gene: TRBV2

CDR3 protein: ASSTTGQGVGTEAF
V gene: TRBV5-1

CDR3 protein: ASSLVVLNTGELF
V gene: TRBV7-2

CDR3 protein: ASSLDGPRTDTQY
V gene: TRBV7-2

CDR3 protein: ASSPGSPWGYT
V gene: TRBV5-1

CDR3 protein: ASRDREVGNQPQH
V gene: TRBV28

CDR3 protein: ASSLDLYTDTQY
V gene: TRBV11-2

CDR3 protein: ASSWDGISTDTQY
V gene: TRBV7-9

CDR3 protein: ASRGQQETQY
V gene: TRBV2

CDR3 protein: ASSQLLPQETQY
V gene: TRBV3-1

CDR3 protein: ASSIAPGISEQY
V gene: TRBV19

CDR3 protein: SARAGKAGIYNEQF
V gene: TRBV20-1

CDR3 protein: ASSQAGTGYNEKLF
V gene: TRBV4-1

CDR3 protein: ASSHGGGSYEQY
V gene: TRBV7-9

CDR3 protein: ASSRDRGASEQY
V gene: TRBV7-2

CDR3 protein: ASNPGGGTGANVLT
V gene: TRBV6-5

CDR3 protein: ASTAYGGLGYT
V gene: TRBV12-3/TRBV12-4

CDR3 protein: SASVLGGAGNQPQH
V gene: TRBV20-1

CDR3 protein: ASSSLQGTGELF
V gene: TRBV4-1

CDR3 protein: ASSYPTSGGNTGELF
V gene: TRBV6-5

CDR3 protein: ASSEEGQGYTEAF
V gene: TRBV13

CDR3 protein: ASSLGLREADTQY
V gene: TRBV28

CDR3 protein: ASSLEWTSGGRNTGELF
V gene: TRBV11-2

CDR3 protein: ASSLRRDPNNIQY
V gene: TRBV7-8

CDR3 protein: ASSYSRGENQPQH
V gene: TRBV6-5

CDR3 protein: ASSLEPRGPAGASTDTQY
V gene: TRBV7-2

CDR3 protein: SARDAGREGNQPQH
V gene: TRBV20-1